The TCR beta chain under discussion was sequenced for a study of blood T cell repertoires in COVID-19 (dated by TCRdb to the early 2020s). As for the study more broadly: Collaborator samples came from the United States, Italy and Spain and covered acute and convalescent phases of COVID-19. The prospective study material was composed of cDNA or gDNA derived from T cells, B-cell-depleted T cells, or PBMCs. Deeply sampled blood TCRbeta repertoires from subjects exposed to, actively infected with, or recovered from COVID-19 were included in the dataset. A freely available public database, intended as a resource for researchers studying the immune response to SARS-CoV-2, is where the repertoires were released. Samples were obtained from the ongoing ImmuneRACE study (first 160 participants) and from 950 to 1,500 subjects provided by 6 global collaborators. A de-identified subject ID, COVID-19 status, age in years and sex were almost always included in the sample metadata. Where available, HLA class I and class II types were taken from metadata supplied by the sample provider and were not determined by assay-based typing.

Whole blood was collected in K2EDTA tubes by collaborating institutions according to the institutions' own protocols. For TCRbeta analysis, collaborator samples were shipped as frozen whole blood, as isolated PBMCs, or as DNA extracted from either sample type. Here is what the overall study found, with its caveats: The amount of clinical and demographic metadata varied by source and participant and was provided uncurated.

The immunoSEQ Assay, a bias-controlled multiplex PCR, was used to amplify TCRbeta CDR3 regions from genomic DNA. Regarding the original processing steps: Nucleated cell counts per sample were estimated from amplification of reference gene primers within the assay. Sequence reads were collapsed and filtered to measure the absolute abundance of every unique TCRbeta CDR3 rearrangement. For each sample, productive Simpson clonality was calculated as the square root of Simpson's diversity index across productive rearrangements. The table comes from immuneACCESS by way of TCRdb, which keeps in-frame sequences with V and J called. Part of the clones is missing from these tables; in studies checked, under half for an unresolved V gene and the rest for unknown reasons. That table is the source of V, J and clone size, and D and trimming were worked out from the DNA. The sample table holds over 20,000 clones, of which about 84% were seen once. The ten most abundant clones make up about a quarter of the sample.

Comment on this clone: What antigen it recognizes has not been identified. The record has no base qualities; no much larger clone is one base away.

The sequence came from a human donor with active COVID-19. The donor label of this sample is uncertain. Sequencing was done on a sample of peripheral blood.

Here the CDR3 is given as CASSARTAMNTEAFF. DNA sequence: TGTGCCAGCAGCGCCCGGACAGCCATGAACACTGAAGCTTTCTTT. Here the chain combines TRBV5-4 and TRBJ1-1; a tentative D call is TRBD1 (6 bases match). V gives up 4 bases and J gives up 0 bases, and the segment between their germline ends measures 13 bases. The germline V gene (reference sequence) provides CDR1 SGHNT and CDR2 YYREEE. Taken from cysteine to phenylalanine, the CDR3 has 15 residues. This entry keeps only the CDR3 DNA: 45 bases, framed from base 1.